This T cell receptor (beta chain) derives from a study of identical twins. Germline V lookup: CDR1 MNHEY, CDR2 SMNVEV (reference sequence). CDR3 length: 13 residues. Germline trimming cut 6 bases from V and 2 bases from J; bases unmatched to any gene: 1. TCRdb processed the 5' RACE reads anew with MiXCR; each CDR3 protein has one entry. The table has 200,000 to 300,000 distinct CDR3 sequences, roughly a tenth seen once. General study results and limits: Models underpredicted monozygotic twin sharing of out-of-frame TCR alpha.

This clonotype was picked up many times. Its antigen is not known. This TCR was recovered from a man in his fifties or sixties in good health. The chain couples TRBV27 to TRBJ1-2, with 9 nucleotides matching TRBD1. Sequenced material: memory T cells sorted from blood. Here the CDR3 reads CASRGTGNYGYTF. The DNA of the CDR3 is TGTGCCAGCAGGGGGACAGGGAACTATGGCTACACCTTC.